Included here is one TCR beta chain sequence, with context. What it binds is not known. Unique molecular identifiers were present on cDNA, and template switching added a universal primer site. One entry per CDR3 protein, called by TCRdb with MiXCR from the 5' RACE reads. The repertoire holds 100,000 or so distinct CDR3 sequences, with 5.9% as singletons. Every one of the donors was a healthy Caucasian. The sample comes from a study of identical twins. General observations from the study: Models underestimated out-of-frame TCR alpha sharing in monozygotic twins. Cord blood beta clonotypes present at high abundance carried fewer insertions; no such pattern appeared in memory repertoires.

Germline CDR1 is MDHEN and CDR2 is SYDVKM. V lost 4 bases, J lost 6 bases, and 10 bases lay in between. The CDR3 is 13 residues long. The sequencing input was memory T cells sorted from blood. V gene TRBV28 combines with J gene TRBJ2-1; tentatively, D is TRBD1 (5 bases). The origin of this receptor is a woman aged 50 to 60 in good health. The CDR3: CASSSPGLNEQFF. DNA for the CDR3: TGTGCCAGCAGTTCACCAGGGCTCAATGAGCAGTTCTTC.